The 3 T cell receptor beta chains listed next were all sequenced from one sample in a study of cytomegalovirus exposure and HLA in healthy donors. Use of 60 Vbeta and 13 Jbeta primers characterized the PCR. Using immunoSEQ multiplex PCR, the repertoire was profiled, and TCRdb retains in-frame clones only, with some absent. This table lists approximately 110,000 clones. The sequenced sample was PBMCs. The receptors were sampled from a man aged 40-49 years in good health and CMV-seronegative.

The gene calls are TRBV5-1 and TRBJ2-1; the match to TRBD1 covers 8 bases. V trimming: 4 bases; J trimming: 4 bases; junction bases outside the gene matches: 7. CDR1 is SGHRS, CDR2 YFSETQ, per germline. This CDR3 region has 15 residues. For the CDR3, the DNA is TGCGCCAGCAGCGGGGGGACAGGAGCTTACAATGAGCAGTTCTTC. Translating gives CASSGGTGAYNEQFF.

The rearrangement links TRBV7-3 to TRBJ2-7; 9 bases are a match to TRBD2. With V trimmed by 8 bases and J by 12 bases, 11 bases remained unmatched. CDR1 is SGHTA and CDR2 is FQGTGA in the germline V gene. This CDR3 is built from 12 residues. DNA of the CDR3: TGTGCCAGCCACAGACAGCGGGAGGTACGGTACTTC. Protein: CASHRQREVRYF.

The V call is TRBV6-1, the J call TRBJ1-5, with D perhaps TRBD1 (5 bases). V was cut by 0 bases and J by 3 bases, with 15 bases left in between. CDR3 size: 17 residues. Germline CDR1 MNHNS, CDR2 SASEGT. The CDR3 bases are TGTGCCAGCAGTGAAGCAATGGAAGGGGTCCTCAATCAGCCCCAGCATTTT. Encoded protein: CASSEAMEGVLNQPQHF.